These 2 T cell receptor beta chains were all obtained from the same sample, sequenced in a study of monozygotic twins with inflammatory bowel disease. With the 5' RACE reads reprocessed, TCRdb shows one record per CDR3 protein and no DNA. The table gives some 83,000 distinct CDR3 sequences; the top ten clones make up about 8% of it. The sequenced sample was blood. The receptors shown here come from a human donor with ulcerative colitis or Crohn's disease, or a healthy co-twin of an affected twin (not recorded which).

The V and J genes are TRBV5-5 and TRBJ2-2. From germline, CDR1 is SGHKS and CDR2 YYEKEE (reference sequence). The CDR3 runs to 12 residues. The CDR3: CASSLAGRELFF. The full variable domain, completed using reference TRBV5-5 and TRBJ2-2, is DAGVTQSPTHLIKTRGQQVTLRCSPISGHKSVSWYQQVLGQGPQFIFQYYEKEERGRGNFPDRFSARQFPNYSSELNVNALLLGDSALYLCASSLAGRELFFGEGSRLTVL.

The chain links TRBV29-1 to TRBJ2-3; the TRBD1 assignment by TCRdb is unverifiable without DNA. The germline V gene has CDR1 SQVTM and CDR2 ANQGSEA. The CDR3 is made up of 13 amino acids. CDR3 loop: CSVAGHLTDTQYF.